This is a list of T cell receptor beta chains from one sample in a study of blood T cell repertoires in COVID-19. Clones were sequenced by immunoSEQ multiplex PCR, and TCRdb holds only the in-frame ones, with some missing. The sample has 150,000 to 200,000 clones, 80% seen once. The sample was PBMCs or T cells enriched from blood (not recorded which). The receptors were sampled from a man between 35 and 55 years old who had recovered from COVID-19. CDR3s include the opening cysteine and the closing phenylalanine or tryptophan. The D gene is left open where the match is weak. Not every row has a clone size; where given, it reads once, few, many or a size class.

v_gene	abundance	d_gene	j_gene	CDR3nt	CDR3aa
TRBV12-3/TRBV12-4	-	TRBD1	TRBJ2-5	TGTGCCAGCAGTACAGGGGTAGAGACCCAGTACTTC	CASSTGVETQYF
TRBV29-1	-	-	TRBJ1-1	TGCAGCGTTGAGCCTAGAAGGTCCTCCACTGAAGCTTTCTTT	CSVEPRRSSTEAFF
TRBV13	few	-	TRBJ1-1	TGTGCCAGCAGCTCCTGGGACACGGATAAAGCTTTCTTT	CASSSWDTDKAFF
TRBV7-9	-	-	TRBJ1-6	TGTGCCAGCAGCTTAGAGGTCCTGGGGGGTTCACCCCTCCACTTT	CASSLEVLGGSPLHF
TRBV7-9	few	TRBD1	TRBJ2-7	TGTGCCAGCACCTCACCGGGACAGGGAACTTACGAGCAGTACTTC	CASTSPGQGTYEQYF
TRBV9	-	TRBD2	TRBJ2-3	TGTGCCAGCAGCGTAGGAGGTAGCGGGGTCGGGGATACGCAGTATTTT	CASSVGGSGVGDTQYF
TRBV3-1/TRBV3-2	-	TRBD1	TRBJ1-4	TGTGCCAGCAGCCTCCGCATACAGGACAGGGAGGCAACTAATGAAAAACTGTTTTTT	CASSLRIQDREATNEKLFF
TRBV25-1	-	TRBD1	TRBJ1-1	TGTGCCAGCAGTGAAGGGAAGCACAGGGGGCGGACTGAAGCTTTCTTT	CASSEGKHRGRTEAFF
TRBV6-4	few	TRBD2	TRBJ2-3	TGTGCCAGCAGTGGGACTAGCGGGGGCGCAGATACGCAGTATTTT	CASSGTSGGADTQYF
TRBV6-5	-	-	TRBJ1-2	TGTGCCAGCAGTTACGGGGGCCGGAACTATGGCTACACCTTC	CASSYGGRNYGYTF
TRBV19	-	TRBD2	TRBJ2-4	TGTGCCAGTAGTATGGGACTAGCGGAAAACATTCAGTACTTC	CASSMGLAENIQYF
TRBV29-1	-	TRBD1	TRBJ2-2	TGCAGCGGGGGACAGGGGCCCACCGGGGAGCTGTTTTTT	CSGGQGPTGELFF
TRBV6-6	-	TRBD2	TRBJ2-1	TGTGCCAGCAGCACAACCGGGACTACCTACAATGAGCAGTTCTTC	CASSTTGTTYNEQFF
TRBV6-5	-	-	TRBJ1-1	TGTGCCAGCAGCTGGCGGGGGGAGACTGAAGCTTTCTTT	CASSWRGETEAFF
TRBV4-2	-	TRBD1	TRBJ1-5	TGTGCCAGCAGCCAAGATAGGGACAGGGGGGTGGAACCCCAGCATTTT	CASSQDRDRGVEPQHF
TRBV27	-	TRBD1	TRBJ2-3	TGTGCCAGCAGCTTACAGGGGCAAGGGACAGATACGCAGTATTTT	CASSLQGQGTDTQYF
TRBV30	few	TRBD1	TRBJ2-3	TGTGCCTGGAGTAGAGGGACAGGGGGGAGCACAGATACGCAGTATTTT	CAWSRGTGGSTDTQYF
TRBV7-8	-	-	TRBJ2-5	TGTGCCAGCAGCTTATTCAGTCAAGAGACCCAGTACTTC	CASSLFSQETQYF
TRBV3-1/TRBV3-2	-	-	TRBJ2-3	TGTGCCAGCACCCCGCCGGGGAGCACAGATACGCAGTATTTT	CASTPPGSTDTQYF
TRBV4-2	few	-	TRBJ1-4	TGTGCCAGCAGCCAGGGGCTTGGGAGGGGTAATGAAAAACTGTTTTTT	CASSQGLGRGNEKLFF
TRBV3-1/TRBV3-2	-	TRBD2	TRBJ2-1	TGTGCCAGCAGCCAAGCCCTAGCGGGGGGGTGGAATGAGCAGTTCTTC	CASSQALAGGWNEQFF
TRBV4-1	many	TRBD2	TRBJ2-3	TGCGCCAGCAGCCAGGCTAGCGGGGGCACAGATACGCAGTATTTT	CASSQASGGTDTQYF
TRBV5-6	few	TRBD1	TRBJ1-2	TGTGCCAGCAGCCAAACAAAACGGGACAGGGGCTATGGCTACACCTTC	CASSQTKRDRGYGYTF
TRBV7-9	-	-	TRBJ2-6	TGTGCCAGCAGCTCAACGACAGGTAGAACTGGGGCCAACGTCCTGACTTTC	CASSSTTGRTGANVLTF
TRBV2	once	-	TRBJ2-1	TGTGCCAGCAGGACTACCATGGACAGTTACAATGAGCAGTTCTTC	CASRTTMDSYNEQFF
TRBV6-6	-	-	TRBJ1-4	TGTGCCAGCAGACAGGCCGGTGAAAAACTGTTTTTT	CASRQAGEKLFF
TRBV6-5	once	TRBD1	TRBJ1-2	TGTGCCAGCAGGCCGGGACAGGGTAATGGCTACACCTTC	CASRPGQGNGYTF
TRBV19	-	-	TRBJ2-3	TGTGCCAGTAGTATAGATCAGTCGGCGGCAGATACGCAGTATTTT	CASSIDQSAADTQYF
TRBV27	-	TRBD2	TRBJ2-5	TGTGCCAGCAGTTTATACTCAGCGGGGGGGCCCGAGACCCAGTACTTC	CASSLYSAGGPETQYF
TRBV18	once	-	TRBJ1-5	TGTGCCAGCTCACCGGACAGTAATCAGCCCCAGCATTTT	CASSPDSNQPQHF
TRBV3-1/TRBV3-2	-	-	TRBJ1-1	TGTGCCAGCAGCCAAGGTCTTAGAAATCCGGCTTTCTTT	CASSQGLRNPAFF
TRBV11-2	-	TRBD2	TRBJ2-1	TGTGCCAGCAGCTTAAGAGGAGCGGGGGGCTCCTACAATGAGCAGTTCTTC	CASSLRGAGGSYNEQFF
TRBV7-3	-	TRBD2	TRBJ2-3	TGTGCCAGCAGCTTAGGACTAGCGGGTTTGGATACGCAGTATTTT	CASSLGLAGLDTQYF
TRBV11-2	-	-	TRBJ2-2	TGTGCCAGCAGCCTCTCAGGAAGACTCTACCACAACCGGGGAGCTGTTTTT	CASSLSGRLYHNRGAVF
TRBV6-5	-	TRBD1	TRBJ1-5	TGTGCCAGTACGGACAACAGGGGTGGCAATCAGCCCCAGCATTTT	CASTDNRGGNQPQHF
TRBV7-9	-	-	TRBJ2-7	TGTGCCAGCAGTCAGGGCTTTACCTACGAGCAGTACTTC	CASSQGFTYEQYF
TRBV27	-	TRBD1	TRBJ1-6	TGTGCCAGCAGTCCGCGAAGACAGGGAAGGGGTTCACCCCTCCACTTT	CASSPRRQGRGSPLHF
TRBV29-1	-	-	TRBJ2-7	TGCAGCGTTGTCCGCGGGGACCCCTACGAGCAGTACTTC	CSVVRGDPYEQYF
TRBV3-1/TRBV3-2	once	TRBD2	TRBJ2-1	TGTGCCAGCAGCCCAACTTGGTCTAGCGGGGGGCGCAATGAGCAGTTCTTC	CASSPTWSSGGRNEQFF
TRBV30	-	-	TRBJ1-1	TGTGCCTGGGGGAAACCCGAGGCTTTCTTT	CAWGKPEAFF
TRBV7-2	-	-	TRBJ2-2	TGTGCCAGCAGCCTCCTAACCGCGGCCGGGGAGCTGTTTTTT	CASSLLTAAGELFF